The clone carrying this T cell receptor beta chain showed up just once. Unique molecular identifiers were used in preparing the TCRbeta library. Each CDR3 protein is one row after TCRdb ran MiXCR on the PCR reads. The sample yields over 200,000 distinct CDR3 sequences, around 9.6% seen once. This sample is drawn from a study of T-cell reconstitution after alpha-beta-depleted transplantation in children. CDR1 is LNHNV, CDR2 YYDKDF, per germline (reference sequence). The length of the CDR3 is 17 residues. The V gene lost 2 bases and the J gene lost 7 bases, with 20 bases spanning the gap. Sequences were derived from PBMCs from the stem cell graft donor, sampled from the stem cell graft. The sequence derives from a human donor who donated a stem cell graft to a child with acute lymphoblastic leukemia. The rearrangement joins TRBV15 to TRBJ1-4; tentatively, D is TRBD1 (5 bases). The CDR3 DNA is TGTGCCACCAGCAGACCCTCTTGGGTAGGGGAGCGTGAAAAACTGTTTTTT. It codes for CATSRPSWVGEREKLFF.